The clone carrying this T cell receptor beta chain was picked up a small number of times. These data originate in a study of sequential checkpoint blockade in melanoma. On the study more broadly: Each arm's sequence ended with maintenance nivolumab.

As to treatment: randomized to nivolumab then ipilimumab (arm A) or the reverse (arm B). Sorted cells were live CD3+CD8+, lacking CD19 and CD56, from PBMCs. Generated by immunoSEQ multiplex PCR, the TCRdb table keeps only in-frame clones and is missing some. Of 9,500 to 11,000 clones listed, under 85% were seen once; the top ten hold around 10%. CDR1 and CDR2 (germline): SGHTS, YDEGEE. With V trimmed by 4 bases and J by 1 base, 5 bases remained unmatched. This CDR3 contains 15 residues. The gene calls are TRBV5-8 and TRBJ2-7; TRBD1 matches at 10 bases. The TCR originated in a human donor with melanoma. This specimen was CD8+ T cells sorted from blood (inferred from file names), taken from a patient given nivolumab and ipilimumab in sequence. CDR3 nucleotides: TGTGCCAGCAGCATACCGGGACAGGGGTCCTACGAGCAGTACTTC. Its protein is CASSIPGQGSYEQYF.